These T cell receptor beta chains were read from a single sample in a study of blood T cell repertoires in COVID-19. Profiling relied on immunoSEQ multiplex PCR, and the TCRdb table lists in-frame clones only, not all of them. The repertoire holds fewer than 300,000 clones, approximately 93% seen once, with around 2.2% in the top ten. Material: peripheral blood. These receptors all stem from a woman aged 25 to 39 with COVID-19, enrolled during active disease. The conserved cysteine and the conserved F or W are not part of the CDR3 here. Fields, in order: J gene, V gene, CDR3 protein.

>TRBJ1-2|TRBV28
ASSLLDRVANYGYT
>TRBJ1-2|TRBV3-1/TRBV3-2
ASSQQTPGSGYGYT
>TRBJ2-7|TRBV6-5
ASSYSTTGTYEQY
>TRBJ1-1|TRBV30
AWSVSTGVTEAF
>TRBJ1-2|TRBV27
ASSLRRQSSYGYT
>TRBJ2-3|TRBV7-8
ASSLRDRGPDTQY
>TRBJ2-7|TRBV20-1
SASYELAGKVRYEQY
>TRBJ2-1|TRBV5-1
ASSLGGQLHYNEQF
>TRBJ2-1|TRBV3-1/TRBV3-2
ASSQVRGGDNEQF
>TRBJ1-1|TRBV29-1
SVEPSGSNTEAF
>TRBJ1-2|TRBV30
AWTRDRDYGYT
>TRBJ1-2|TRBV9
ASSVDAGGGGYGYT
>TRBJ2-1|TRBV15
ATSRDPGLSDEQF
>TRBJ2-7|TRBV6-1
ASSEGFVTGMYEQY
>TRBJ2-1|TRBV7-9
ASSFQGEVL
>TRBJ2-4|TRBV7-2
ASSTATGGAKNIQY
>TRBJ2-5|TRBV28
ASSLLQGGSETQY
>TRBJ1-2|TRBV19
ASSTAGQGSYGYT